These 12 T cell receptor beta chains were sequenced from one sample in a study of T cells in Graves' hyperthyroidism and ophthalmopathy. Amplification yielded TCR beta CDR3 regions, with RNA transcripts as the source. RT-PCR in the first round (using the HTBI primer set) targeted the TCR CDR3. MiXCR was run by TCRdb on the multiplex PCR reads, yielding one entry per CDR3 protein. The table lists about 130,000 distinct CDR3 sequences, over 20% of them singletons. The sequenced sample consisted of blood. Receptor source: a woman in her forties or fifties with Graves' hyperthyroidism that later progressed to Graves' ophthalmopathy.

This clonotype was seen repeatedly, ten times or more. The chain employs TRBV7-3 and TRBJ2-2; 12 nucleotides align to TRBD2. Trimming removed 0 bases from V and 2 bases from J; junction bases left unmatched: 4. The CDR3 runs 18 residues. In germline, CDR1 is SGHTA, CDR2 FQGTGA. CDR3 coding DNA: TGTGCCAGCAGCTTAACCCCTAGCGGGAGGGTTAACACCGGGGAGCTGTTTTTT. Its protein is CASSLTPSGRVNTGELFF.

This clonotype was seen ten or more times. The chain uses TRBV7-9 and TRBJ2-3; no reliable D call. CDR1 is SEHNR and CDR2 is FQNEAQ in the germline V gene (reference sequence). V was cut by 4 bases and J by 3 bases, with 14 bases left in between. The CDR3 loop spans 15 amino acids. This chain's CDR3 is CASSSPGPTTDTQYF. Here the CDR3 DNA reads TGTGCCAGCAGCTCCCCCGGGCCGACTACAGATACGCAGTATTTT.

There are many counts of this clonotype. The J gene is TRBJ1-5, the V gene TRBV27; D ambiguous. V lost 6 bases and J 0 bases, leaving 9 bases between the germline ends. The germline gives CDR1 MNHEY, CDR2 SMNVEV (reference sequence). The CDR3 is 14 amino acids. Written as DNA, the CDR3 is TGTGCCAGCAGATACCGGGCTAGCAATCAGCCCCAGCATTTT. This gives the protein CASRYRASNQPQHF.

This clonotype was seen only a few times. CDR3 bases: TGTGCCTGGAGAGAAACAGGGGGCACCGGGGAGCTGTTTTTT. Protein product: CAWRETGGTGELFF. V is TRBV30 and J is TRBJ2-2; 8 bases fit TRBD1. The germline V gene has CDR1 GTSNPN and CDR2 SVGIG (reference sequence). The CDR3 has 14 residues. J gave up 4 bases and V 3 bases, and 4 bases lay outside the gene matches.

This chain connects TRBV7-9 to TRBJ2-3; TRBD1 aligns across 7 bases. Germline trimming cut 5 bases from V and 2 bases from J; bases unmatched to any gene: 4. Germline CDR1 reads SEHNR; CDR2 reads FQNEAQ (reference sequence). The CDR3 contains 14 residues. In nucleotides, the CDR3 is TGTGCCAGCAGCGAGGGACAGAACACAGATACGCAGTATTTT. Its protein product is CASSEGQNTDTQYF.

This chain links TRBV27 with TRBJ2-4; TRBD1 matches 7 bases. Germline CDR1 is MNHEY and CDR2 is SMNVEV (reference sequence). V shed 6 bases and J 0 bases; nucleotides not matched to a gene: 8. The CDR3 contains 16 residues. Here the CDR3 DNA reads TGTGCCAGCAGCCTCACCCCAGGGGGAGCCAAAAACATTCAGTACTTC. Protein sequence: CASSLTPGGAKNIQYF.

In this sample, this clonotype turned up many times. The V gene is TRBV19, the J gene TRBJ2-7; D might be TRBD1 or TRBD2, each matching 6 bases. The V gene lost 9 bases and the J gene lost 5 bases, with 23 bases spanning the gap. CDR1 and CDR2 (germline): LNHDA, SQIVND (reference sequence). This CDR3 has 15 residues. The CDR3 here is CASSTLRGQKDEQYF. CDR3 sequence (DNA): TGTGCCAGCTCAACCCTCCGGGGGCAAAAAGACGAGCAGTACTTC.

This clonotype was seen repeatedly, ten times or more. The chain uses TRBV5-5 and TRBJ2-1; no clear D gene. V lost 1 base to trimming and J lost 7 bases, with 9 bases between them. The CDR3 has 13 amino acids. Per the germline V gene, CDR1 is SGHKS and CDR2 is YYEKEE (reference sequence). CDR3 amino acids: CASSLHGRNEQFF. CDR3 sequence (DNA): TGTGCCAGCAGCTTGCACGGACGGAATGAGCAGTTCTTC.

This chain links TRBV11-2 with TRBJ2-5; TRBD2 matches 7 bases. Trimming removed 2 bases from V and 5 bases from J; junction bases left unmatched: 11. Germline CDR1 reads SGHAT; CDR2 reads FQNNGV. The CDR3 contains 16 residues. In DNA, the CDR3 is TGTGCCAGCAGCTTATTCCGGGGGGAGGGCCAGGAGACCCAGTACTTC. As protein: CASSLFRGEGQETQYF.

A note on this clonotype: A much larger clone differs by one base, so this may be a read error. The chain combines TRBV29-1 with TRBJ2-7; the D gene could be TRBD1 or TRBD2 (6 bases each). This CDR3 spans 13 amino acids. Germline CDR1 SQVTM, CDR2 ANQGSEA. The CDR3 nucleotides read TGCGGCGTTGAAGGGGGGTTTTTGAACGAGCAGTACTTC. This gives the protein CGVEGGFLNEQYF.

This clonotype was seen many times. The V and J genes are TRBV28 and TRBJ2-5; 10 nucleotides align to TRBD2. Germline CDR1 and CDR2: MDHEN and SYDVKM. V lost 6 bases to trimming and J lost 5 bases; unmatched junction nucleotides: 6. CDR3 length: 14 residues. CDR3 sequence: CASSQGGLAETQYF. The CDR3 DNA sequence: TGTGCCAGCAGCCAGGGGGGACTAGCGGAGACCCAGTACTTC. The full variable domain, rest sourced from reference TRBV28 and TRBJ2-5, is DVKVTQSSRYLVKRTGEKVFLECVQDMDHENMFWYRQDPGLGLRLIYFSYDVKMKEKGDIPEGYSVSREKKERFSLILESASTNQTSMYLCASSQGGLAETQYFGPGTRLLVL.

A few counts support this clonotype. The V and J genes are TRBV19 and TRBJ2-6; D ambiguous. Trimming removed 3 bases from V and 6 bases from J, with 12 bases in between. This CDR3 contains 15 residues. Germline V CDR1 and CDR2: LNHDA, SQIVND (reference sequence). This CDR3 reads CASSIGQNEANVLTF. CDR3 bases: TGTGCCAGTAGTATCGGGCAAAATGAGGCCAACGTCCTGACTTTC.